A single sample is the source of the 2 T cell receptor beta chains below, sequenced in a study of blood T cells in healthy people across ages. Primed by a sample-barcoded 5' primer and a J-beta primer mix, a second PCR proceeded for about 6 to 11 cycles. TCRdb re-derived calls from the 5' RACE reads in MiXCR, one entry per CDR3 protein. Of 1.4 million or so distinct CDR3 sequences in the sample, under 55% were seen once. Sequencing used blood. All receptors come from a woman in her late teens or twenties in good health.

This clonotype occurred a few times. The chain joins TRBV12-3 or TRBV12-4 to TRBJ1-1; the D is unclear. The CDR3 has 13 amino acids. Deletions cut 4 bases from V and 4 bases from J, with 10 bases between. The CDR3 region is CASSSPGVTEAFF. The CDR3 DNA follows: TGTGCCAGCAGTTCCCCTGGTGTCACTGAAGCTTTCTTT.

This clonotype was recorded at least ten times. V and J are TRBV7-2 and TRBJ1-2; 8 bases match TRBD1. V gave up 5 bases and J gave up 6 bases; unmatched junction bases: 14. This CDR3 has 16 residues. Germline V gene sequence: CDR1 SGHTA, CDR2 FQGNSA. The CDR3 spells CASSVGTGAGKDGYTF. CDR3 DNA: TGTGCCAGCAGCGTCGGGACAGGAGCGGGGAAAGATGGCTACACCTTC.